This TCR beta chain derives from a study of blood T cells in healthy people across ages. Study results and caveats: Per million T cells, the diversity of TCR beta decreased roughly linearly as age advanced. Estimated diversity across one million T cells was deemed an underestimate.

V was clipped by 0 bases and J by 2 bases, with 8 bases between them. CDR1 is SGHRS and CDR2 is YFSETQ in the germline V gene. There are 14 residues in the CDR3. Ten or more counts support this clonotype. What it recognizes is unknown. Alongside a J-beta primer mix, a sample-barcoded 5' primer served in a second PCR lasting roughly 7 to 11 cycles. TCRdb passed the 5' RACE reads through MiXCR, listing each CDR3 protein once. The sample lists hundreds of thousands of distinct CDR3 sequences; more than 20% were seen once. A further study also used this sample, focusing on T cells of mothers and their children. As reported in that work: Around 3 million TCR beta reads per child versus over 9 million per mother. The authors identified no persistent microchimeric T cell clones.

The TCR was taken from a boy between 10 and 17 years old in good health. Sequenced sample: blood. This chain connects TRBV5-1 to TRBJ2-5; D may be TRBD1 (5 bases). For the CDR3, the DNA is TGCGCCAGCAGCTTGGACAGGTTACAAGAGACCCAGTACTTC. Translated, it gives CASSLDRLQETQYF. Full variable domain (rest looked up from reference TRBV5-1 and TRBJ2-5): KAGVTQTPRYLIKTRGQQVTLSCSPISGHRSVSWYQQTPGQGLQFLFEYFSETQRNKGNFPGRFSGRQFSNSRSEMNVSTLELGDSALYLCASSLDRLQETQYFGPGTRLLVL.